Following are 14 T cell receptor beta chains from one sample sequenced in a study of blood T cells in healthy people across ages. Using a J-beta primer mix together with a sample-barcoded 5' primer, a second PCR was run for roughly 6 to 12 cycles. Using its own MiXCR run on the 5' RACE reads, TCRdb lists one record per CDR3 protein. The table shows 780,000 or so distinct CDR3 sequences, with more than 50% occurring only once. The sample was blood. The receptors come from a man aged 40-49 years in good health.

The rearrangement links TRBV6-2 or TRBV6-3 to TRBJ1-2; D uncertain. CDR1 is MNHEY and CDR2 is SVGEGT in the germline V gene. The ends were cut back, 2 bases at V and 5 bases at J, with 12 bases in the middle. The CDR3 covers 14 residues. The CDR3 coding sequence is TGTGCCAGCAGTTACCGGGTAGGCCAGTATGGCTACACCTTC. This sequence encodes CASSYRVGQYGYTF.

V and J are TRBV7-2 and TRBJ2-3; no definite D call. Looked up from germline, CDR1 is SGHTA and CDR2 is FQGNSA. V shed 5 bases and J shed 4 bases, with 19 bases lying between them. This CDR3 has 16 residues. This chain's CDR3 is CASSRRLGQGADTQYF. CDR3 coding DNA: TGTGCCAGCAGCCGTAGGCTCGGGCAAGGCGCAGATACGCAGTATTTT.

The CDR3 reads CASSLEPTGLGTQYF. The CDR3 DNA sequence: TGCGCCAGCAGCTTGGAACCTACAGGGTTAGGGACCCAGTACTTC. The rearrangement joins TRBV5-1 to TRBJ2-7; D might be TRBD1 (6 bases). TRBJ2-5 explains the end of the DNA better; the J call may be wrong. There are 15 residues in the CDR3. Germline V gives CDR1 SGHRS, CDR2 YFSETQ.

The CDR3 nucleotides read TGTGCCAGCAGCCCTATAGCGACAGGGACTGGTAGCAATCAGCCCCAGCATTTT. It yields the protein CASSPIATGTGSNQPQHF. V and J are TRBV21-1 and TRBJ1-5; the table's D call of TRBD1 was not tested on the DNA. TRBV21-1 is annotated as a pseudogene. CDR3 length equals 18 residues.

This clonotype was counted a few times. The chain employs TRBV20-1 and TRBJ2-7; 7 positions agree with TRBD1. There are 15 residues in the CDR3. The V and J ends lost 0 bases and 4 bases, in that order; junction bases with no gene match: 9. Per the germline V gene, CDR1 is DFQATT and CDR2 is SNEGSKA (reference sequence). CDR3: CSARDPDRVKYEQYF. CDR3 nucleotide sequence: TGCAGTGCTAGAGATCCCGACAGGGTGAAATACGAGCAGTACTTC.

For the CDR3, the DNA is TGCGCCAGCAGCTTGGTCATGGCAGAGAACACAGATACGCAGTATTTT. Its translation: CASSLVMAENTDTQYF. This chain uses TRBV5-1 with TRBJ2-3; D gene unclear. Germline V gene lookup returns CDR1 SGHRS and CDR2 YFSETQ. CDR3 length: 16 amino acids. Trimming took off 0 bases at V and 2 bases at J, with 13 bases between the two ends.

This chain links TRBV12-3 or TRBV12-4 with TRBJ2-7, with 12 bases identical to TRBD2. This CDR3 has 14 amino acids. V gave up 3 bases and J gave up 6 bases; unmatched junction bases: 3. The CDR3 region is CASSFTSGRREQYF. Written as DNA, the CDR3 is TGTGCCAGCAGTTTCACTAGCGGGAGGCGCGAGCAGTACTTC.

This clonotype was recorded only once. The chain has TRBV12-3 or TRBV12-4 and TRBJ1-2, with TRBD1 matching 9 bases. Germline trimming cut 6 bases from V and 4 bases from J; bases unmatched to any gene: 6. The CDR3 is made up of 14 amino acids. CDR3 sequence: CASRETGGGYGYTF. The CDR3 DNA reads as TGTGCCAGCAGGGAGACAGGGGGTGGCTATGGCTACACCTTC.

In its sample, this clonotype was seen once. V gene TRBV28 combines with J gene TRBJ2-1; 8 bases match TRBD2. CDR1 is MDHEN, CDR2 SYDVKM, per germline. The trim removed 6 bases at V and 15 bases at J, leaving 13 bases unmatched. The CDR3 has 13 amino acids. The CDR3 loop reads CASSQTGGGARFF. The CDR3 nucleotides read TGTGCCAGCAGCCAAACCGGGGGGGGGGCGAGGTTCTTC.

This chain links TRBV27 with TRBJ1-2; D perhaps matches TRBD1 (5 bases). Germline V gene lookup returns CDR1 MNHEY and CDR2 SMNVEV (reference sequence). The length of the CDR3 is 19 residues. V was pared by 4 bases and J by 0 bases, with 24 bases between. Here the CDR3 reads CASSSRDGRGTMTNYGYTF. DNA for the CDR3: TGTGCCAGCAGTTCCCGTGACGGAAGAGGGACGATGACTAACTATGGCTACACCTTC.

V usage is TRBV11-3 and J usage is TRBJ2-7, with 7 bases aligning to TRBD2. The V gene end was trimmed by 3 bases and the J gene end by 7 bases; junction bases not matched to a gene: 15. CDR1 is SGHNT, CDR2 YENEEA, per germline. This CDR3 region has 16 residues. The chain's CDR3 is CASSFDIAGRTNEQYF. CDR3 nucleotides: TGTGCCAGCAGCTTCGATATAGCGGGCCGAACCAATGAGCAGTACTTC.

The V gene is TRBV11-2, the J gene TRBJ2-2; possible D gene TRBD2, 6 bases. V dropped 5 bases and J dropped 1 base, with 17 bases sitting between them. There are 17 residues in the CDR3. The germline gives CDR1 SGHAT, CDR2 FQNNGV. CDR3 DNA sequence: TGTGCCAGCAGCCCAGTAGGGTTGCGGGAGAACACCGGGGAGCTGTTTTTT. It encodes CASSPVGLRENTGELFF.

This clonotype showed up just once. The V and J genes are TRBV6-6 and TRBJ2-2; no firm D call. The V and J ends lost 7 bases and 8 bases respectively, with 20 bases between them. CDR1 MNHNY and CDR2 SVGAGI come from the germline V gene (reference sequence). The CDR3 runs 15 residues. CDR3 bases: TGTGCCAGCACCCTTCCTCGGACCACCGATGGGGAGCTGTTTTTT. This sequence encodes CASTLPRTTDGELFF.

This clonotype turned up a few times. V is TRBV5-1 and J is TRBJ1-2; unclear D gene. The germline CDR1 and CDR2 sequences are SGHRS and YFSETQ. The length of the CDR3 is 14 residues. V was clipped by 0 bases and J by 0 bases, with 6 bases between them. The CDR3 loop is CASSLGLTNYGYTF. DNA for the CDR3: TGCGCCAGCAGCTTGGGGTTGACTAACTATGGCTACACCTTC.